These 17 T cell receptor beta chains share one sample of origin, sequenced in a study of early T cells in non-severe SARS-CoV-2 infection. TCRdb analysed the 5' RACE reads with MiXCR anew, one entry per CDR3 protein. The sample includes about 80,000 distinct CDR3 sequences, 4.5% to 6% of them seen just once. The sample was whole blood, taken at baseline. The receptors were gathered from an adult who was a healthcare worker with PCR-confirmed SARS-CoV-2 infection or an uninfected control (not recorded which).

This clonotype came up a few times. The rearrangement joins TRBV19 to TRBJ2-1, with D perhaps TRBD1 (5 bases). The V end lost 3 bases, the J end lost 1 base, and 10 bases lay between the germline ends. The CDR3 consists of 15 residues. Germline loops: CDR1 LNHDA, CDR2 SQIVND (reference sequence). The CDR3, as DNA: TGTGCCAGTAGTATTGGGCAGGGTTCCTACAATGAGCAGTTCTTC. It translates to CASSIGQGSYNEQFF.

This clonotype has ten or more counts. The V call is TRBV7-3, the J call TRBJ2-6; D gene unclear. V gave up 3 bases and J gave up 0 bases, with 6 bases separating them. Germline loops: CDR1 SGHTA, CDR2 FQGTGA. This CDR3 has 15 residues. This CDR3 is CASSFMFSGANVLTF. The CDR3 DNA reads as TGTGCCAGCAGCTTTATGTTCTCTGGGGCCAACGTCCTGACTTTC.

The rearrangement uses TRBV20-1 and TRBJ1-2, with D perhaps matching TRBD1 (5 bases). This CDR3 spans 15 amino acids. With 5 bases removed from V and 2 bases from J, the gap between germline ends came to 18 bases. Germline-derived CDR1 and CDR2 are DFQATT and SNEGSKA (reference sequence). CDR3 protein: CSAPGTARGNYGYTF. The CDR3 coding sequence is TGCAGTGCTCCCGGGACGGCGCGGGGGAACTATGGCTACACCTTC.

This clonotype has a count of ten or more. The genes are TRBV6-6 and TRBJ1-2; 7 positions agree with TRBD1. With 6 bases clipped from V and 0 bases from J, the junction kept 1 base outside the gene matches. The CDR3 is made up of 13 amino acids. Germline V gives CDR1 MNHNY, CDR2 SVGAGI (reference sequence). The CDR3 DNA sequence: TGTGCCAGCAGCCAGGGGGCTAACTATGGCTACACCTTC. This gives the protein CASSQGANYGYTF.

The genes are TRBV11-1 and TRBJ2-3, with TRBD2 matching over 8 bases. Germline CDR1 reads SGHAT; CDR2 reads FQDESV (reference sequence). CDR3 length: 18 amino acids. Losses at the gene ends were 5 bases for V and 6 bases for J; bases not matched to a gene: 19. The CDR3 region has the DNA TGTGCCAGCAGCCGGGAGCTTAGGACTAGCCCGAGGTTGGATACGCAGTATTTT. Translated, it gives CASSRELRTSPRLDTQYF.

This clonotype appeared many times. V is TRBV6-5 and J is TRBJ1-1, with D hard to call. Per germline, CDR1 MNHEY and CDR2 SVGAGI. This CDR3 is built from 14 residues. V dropped 2 bases and J dropped 1 base, with 8 bases sitting between them. The DNA of the CDR3 is TGTGCCAGCAGTTACACGGGCGGGAACACTGAAGCTTTCTTT. Protein: CASSYTGGNTEAFF.

The table lists this clonotype with many counts. V and J are TRBV20-1 and TRBJ2-3, with TRBD2 matching over 8 bases. This CDR3 spans 15 amino acids. CDR1 DFQATT and CDR2 SNEGSKA come from the germline V gene (reference sequence). J lost 4 bases, V lost 2 bases, and 8 bases had no gene match. CDR3 in DNA: TGCAGTGCTAGAAATAGCGGGAATCCTGCAGATACGCAGTATTTT. Translating it yields CSARNSGNPADTQYF.

At least ten counts were recorded for this clonotype. This chain uses TRBV5-1 with TRBJ1-2; D possibly corresponds to TRBD1 (6 bases). There are 15 residues in the CDR3. Germline V lookup: CDR1 SGHRS, CDR2 YFSETQ. Trimming pared 0 bases from V and 4 bases from J, leaving 13 bases between. The CDR3 loop reads CASSLDGPGAYGYTF. The DNA for the CDR3 is TGCGCCAGCAGCTTGGATGGGCCAGGGGCCTATGGCTACACCTTC.

This clonotype was counted only a few times. V and J are TRBV12-3 or TRBV12-4 and TRBJ1-5; TRBD1 aligns across 9 bases. The CDR3 runs 14 residues. The V segment lost 6 bases and the J segment 7 bases; nucleotides outside the gene matches: 7. The CDR3, as DNA: TGTGCCAGCAGCCAAACGACAGGGGGGCAGCCCCAGCATTTT. This gives the protein CASSQTTGGQPQHF.

The chain carries TRBV12-3 or TRBV12-4 and TRBJ2-2, with D possibly TRBD2 on 6 matching bases. Trimming removed 7 bases from V and 2 bases from J, with 17 bases in between. The CDR3 is made up of 16 amino acids. The CDR3 reads CASIGAGLTNTGELFF. The CDR3 nucleotides read TGTGCCAGCATCGGGGCGGGGCTTACTAACACCGGGGAGCTGTTTTTT.

This clonotype was counted many times. This chain joins TRBV6-5 and TRBJ1-2; 11 nucleotides match TRBD1. CDR3 length: 13 amino acids. In germline, CDR1 is MNHEY, CDR2 SVGAGI. The trim removed 5 bases at V and 9 bases at J, leaving 5 bases unmatched. The CDR3 coding sequence is TGTGCCAGCAGTAAGGGACAGGGGGGCAGCTACACCTTC. Translating it yields CASSKGQGGSYTF.

In its sample, this clonotype was seen many times. V gene TRBV5-1 combines with J gene TRBJ2-5; 7 nucleotides match TRBD2. This CDR3 is built from 14 residues. The germline gives CDR1 SGHRS, CDR2 YFSETQ. The V gene end was trimmed by 3 bases and the J gene end by 4 bases; junction bases not matched to a gene: 6. In nucleotides, the CDR3 is TGCGCCAGCAGCTCCTCCGGGACTATAGAGACCCAGTACTTC. This gives the protein CASSSSGTIETQYF.

This clonotype was seen repeatedly, ten times or more. The chain uses TRBV14 and TRBJ1-6, with TRBD1 matching 10 bases. The CDR3 is 15 amino acids. The junction had 4 bases not matched to a gene; V was cut back by 1 base and J by 10 bases. CDR1 and CDR2 (germline): SGHDN, FVKESK. In nucleotides, the CDR3 is TGTGCCAGCAGCCAAGGACAGGGGGCGGTCTCACCCCTCCACTTT. Amino acids: CASSQGQGAVSPLHF.

This clonotype has at least ten counts. The chain recombines TRBV30 with TRBJ2-1; 7 nucleotides line up with TRBD2. Per germline, CDR1 GTSNPN and CDR2 SVGIG (reference sequence). Trimming cost V 1 base and J 8 bases; bases outside gene matches: 5. The CDR3 loop spans 13 amino acids. The CDR3 spells CAWSGGRGDEQFF. DNA of the CDR3: TGTGCCTGGAGTGGGGGGAGGGGCGATGAGCAGTTCTTC. Filled out from reference TRBV30 and TRBJ2-1, the complete variable domain reads SQTIHQWPATLVQPVGSPLSLECTVEGTSNPNLYWYRQAAGRGLQLLFYSVGIGQISSEVPQNLSASRPQDRQFILSSKKLLLSDSGFYLCAWSGGRGDEQFFGPGTRLTVL.

This clonotype was picked up many times. The chain combines TRBV6-5 with TRBJ2-5; D is unresolved. Germline V gene data show CDR1 as MNHEY and CDR2 as SVGAGI. The ends were cut back, 6 bases at V and 0 bases at J, with 11 bases in the middle. This CDR3 is 14 amino acids long. This CDR3 reads CASSSLGNQETQYF. The CDR3 bases are TGTGCCAGCAGCTCCCTCGGCAACCAAGAGACCCAGTACTTC.

This clonotype was observed many times. The chain has TRBV20-1 and TRBJ1-4, with D unresolved. From germline, CDR1 is DFQATT and CDR2 SNEGSKA (reference sequence). The CDR3 sequence is 13 residues long. V lost 4 bases and J lost 6, with 12 bases in between. The chain's CDR3 is CSAIRLTDEKLFF. CDR3 coding DNA: TGCAGTGCTATACGTTTAACAGATGAAAAACTGTTTTTT.

There are a few counts of this clonotype. The genes are TRBV7-8 and TRBJ2-3; 9 bases map to TRBD2. Germline V gene lookup returns CDR1 SGHVS and CDR2 FQNEAQ. The trim removed 0 bases at V and 5 bases at J, leaving 6 bases unmatched. This CDR3 has 16 residues. The CDR3 sequence: CASSLAAGGPVDTQYF. The CDR3 DNA is TGTGCCAGCAGCTTAGCGGCGGGAGGGCCGGTAGATACGCAGTATTTT.